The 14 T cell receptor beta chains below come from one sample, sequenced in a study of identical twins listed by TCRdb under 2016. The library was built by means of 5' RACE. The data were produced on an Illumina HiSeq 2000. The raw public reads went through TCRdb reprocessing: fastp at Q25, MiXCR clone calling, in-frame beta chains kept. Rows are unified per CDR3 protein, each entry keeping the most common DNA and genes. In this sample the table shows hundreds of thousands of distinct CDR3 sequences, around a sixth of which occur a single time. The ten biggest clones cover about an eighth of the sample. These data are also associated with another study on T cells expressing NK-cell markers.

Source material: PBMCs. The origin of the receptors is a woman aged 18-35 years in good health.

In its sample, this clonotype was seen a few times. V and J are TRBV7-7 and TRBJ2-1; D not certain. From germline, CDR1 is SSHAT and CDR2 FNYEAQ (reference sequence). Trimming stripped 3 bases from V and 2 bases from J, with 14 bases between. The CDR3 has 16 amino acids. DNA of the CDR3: TGTGCCAGCAGCTTGGAACTGGCCCGACCCTACAATGAGCAGTTCTTC. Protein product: CASSLELARPYNEQFF.

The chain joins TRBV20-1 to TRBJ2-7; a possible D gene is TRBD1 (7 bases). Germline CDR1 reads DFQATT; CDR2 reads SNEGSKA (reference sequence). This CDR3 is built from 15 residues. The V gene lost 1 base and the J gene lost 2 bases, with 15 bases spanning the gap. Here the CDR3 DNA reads TGCAGTGCTAGAGGGCGGGACAGTAGGGCCTACGAGCAGTACTTC. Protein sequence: CSARGRDSRAYEQYF.

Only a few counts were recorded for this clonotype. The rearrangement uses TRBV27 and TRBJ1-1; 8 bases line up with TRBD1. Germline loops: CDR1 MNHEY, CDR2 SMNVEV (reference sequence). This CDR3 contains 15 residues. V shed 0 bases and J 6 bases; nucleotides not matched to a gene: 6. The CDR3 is CASSLSGQGNPEAFF. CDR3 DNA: TGTGCCAGCAGTTTATCTGGACAGGGAAACCCTGAAGCTTTCTTT.

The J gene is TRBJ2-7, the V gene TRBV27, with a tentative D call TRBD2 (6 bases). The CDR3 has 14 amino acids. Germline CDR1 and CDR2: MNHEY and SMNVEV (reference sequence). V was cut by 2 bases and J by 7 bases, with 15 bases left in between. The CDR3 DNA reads TGTGCCAGCAGTTTAGCCTCTACCCGGGGGGAGCAGTACTTC. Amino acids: CASSLASTRGEQYF.

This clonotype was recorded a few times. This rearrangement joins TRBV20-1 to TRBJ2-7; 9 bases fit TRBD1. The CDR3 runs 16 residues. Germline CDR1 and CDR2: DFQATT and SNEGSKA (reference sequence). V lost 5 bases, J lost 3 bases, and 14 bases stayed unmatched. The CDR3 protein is CSAPNPSGQGVYEQYF. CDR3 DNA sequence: TGCAGTGCTCCCAATCCCTCGGGACAGGGAGTCTACGAGCAGTACTTC.

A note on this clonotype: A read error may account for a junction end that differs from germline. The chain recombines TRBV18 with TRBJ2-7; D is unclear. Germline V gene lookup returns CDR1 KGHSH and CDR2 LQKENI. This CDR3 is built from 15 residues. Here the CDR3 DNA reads TGTGCCAGCTCCCCACTACCCTCTCGGGCCGGCGAGCAGTACTTC. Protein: CASSPLPSRAGEQYF.

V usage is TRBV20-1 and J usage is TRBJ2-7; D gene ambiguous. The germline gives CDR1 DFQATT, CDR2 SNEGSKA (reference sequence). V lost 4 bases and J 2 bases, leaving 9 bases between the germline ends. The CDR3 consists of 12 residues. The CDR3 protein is CSAIRSPYEQYF. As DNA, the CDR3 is TGCAGTGCTATCCGGAGCCCCTACGAGCAGTACTTC.

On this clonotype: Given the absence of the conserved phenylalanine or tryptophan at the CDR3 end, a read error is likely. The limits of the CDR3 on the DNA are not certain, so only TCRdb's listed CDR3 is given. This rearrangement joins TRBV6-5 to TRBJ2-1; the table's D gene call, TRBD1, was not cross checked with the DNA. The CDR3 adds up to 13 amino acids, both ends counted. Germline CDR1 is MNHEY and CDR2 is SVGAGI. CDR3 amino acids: CASSYSSGTGLIV.

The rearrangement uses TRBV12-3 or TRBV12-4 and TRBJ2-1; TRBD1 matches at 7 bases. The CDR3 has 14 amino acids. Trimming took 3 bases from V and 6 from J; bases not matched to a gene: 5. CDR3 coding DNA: TGTGCCAGCAGTTTTCGGGACAGCCCCAATGAGCAGTTCTTC. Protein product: CASSFRDSPNEQFF.

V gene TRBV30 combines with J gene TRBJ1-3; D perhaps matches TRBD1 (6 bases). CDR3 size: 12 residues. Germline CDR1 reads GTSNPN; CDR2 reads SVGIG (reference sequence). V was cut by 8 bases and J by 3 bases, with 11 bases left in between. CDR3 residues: CAETQGGNTIYF. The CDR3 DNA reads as TGTGCCGAAACACAGGGTGGAAACACCATATATTTT. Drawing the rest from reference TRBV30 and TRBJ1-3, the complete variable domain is SQTIHQWPATLVQPVGSPLSLECTVEGTSNPNLYWYRQAAGRGLQLLFYSVGIGQISSEVPQNLSASRPQDRQFILSSKKLLLSDSGFYLCAETQGGNTIYFGEGSWLTVV.

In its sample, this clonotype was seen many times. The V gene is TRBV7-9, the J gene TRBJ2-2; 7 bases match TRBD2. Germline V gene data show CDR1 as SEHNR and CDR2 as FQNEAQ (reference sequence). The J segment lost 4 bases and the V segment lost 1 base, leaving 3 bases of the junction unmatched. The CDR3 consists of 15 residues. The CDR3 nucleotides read TGTGCCAGCAGCTTAGGGTCGGGAGGCACCGGGGAGCTGTTTTTT. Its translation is CASSLGSGGTGELFF.

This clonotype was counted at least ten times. The chain's CDR3 is CASSSGSTGYEQYF. The CDR3 DNA reads TGTGCCAGCAGTAGCGGGAGTACCGGGTACGAGCAGTACTTC. The chain links TRBV12-3 or TRBV12-4 to TRBJ2-7; 8 bases align to TRBD2. The CDR3 is 14 amino acids. After removal of 5 bases from V and 4 bases from J, the junction contained 7 bases not matched to a gene.

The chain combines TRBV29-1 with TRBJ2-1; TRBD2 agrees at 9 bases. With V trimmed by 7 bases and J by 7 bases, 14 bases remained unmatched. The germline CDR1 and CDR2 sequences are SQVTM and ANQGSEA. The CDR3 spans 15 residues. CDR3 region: CSAIRLAGVKNEQFF. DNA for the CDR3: TGCAGCGCAATACGGTTAGCGGGAGTTAAAAATGAGCAGTTCTTC.

This chain's CDR3 is CSARWGTNNQPQHF. The CDR3 nucleotides read TGCAGTGCCCGATGGGGGACTAACAATCAGCCCCAGCATTTT. The chain employs TRBV20-1 and TRBJ1-5; weak D call: TRBD1 (5 bases). Trimming stripped 6 bases from V and 3 bases from J, with 15 bases between. Germline assignment: CDR1 DFQATT and CDR2 SNEGSKA (reference sequence). CDR3 length: 14 amino acids.